Given below is one TCR beta chain in context. This sample stems from a study of OX40 agonist ivuxolimab in advanced cancers. Profiled with immunoSEQ multiplex PCR; TCRdb holds only in-frame clones, not every one. The sample lists some 80,000 clones, roughly four fifths occurring once. This CDR3 is built from 13 residues. In germline, CDR1 is ENHRY, CDR2 SYGVKD. Trimming shortened V by 8 bases and J by 4 bases, and 14 bases separated the two germline ends. The rearrangement joins TRBV10-3 to TRBJ2-5, with a possible D match to TRBD1 (7 bases). The sequence came from an adult with an advanced solid tumor such as melanoma, head and neck, liver or kidney cancer. The sequencing here drew on CD4+ or CD8+ T cells sorted from blood, taken in a trial of the OX40 agonist ivuxolimab. CDR3 DNA: TGTGCCATCCAGGGGGGCGATGGAGAGACCCAGTACTTC. As protein: CAIQGGDGETQYF.